This TCR beta chain was identified during a study of cytomegalovirus exposure and HLA in healthy donors. Healthy bone marrow donors formed the donor group. Findings and limits, study-wide: For most TCR beta V segments, an earlier analysis put the productive rate at about 90% or about 30% of the time.

Researchers ran the PCR with 60 Vbeta and 13 Jbeta primers. Sequenced by immunoSEQ multiplex PCR; TCRdb stores in-frame clones only, minus some. The sample lists approximately 160,000 clones; roughly 84% were seen once. With respect to this clone: The antigen is unknown. Distinct nucleotide sequences in the sample also encode this CDR3.

The CDR3 sequence is 13 residues long. Germline V gene sequence: CDR1 MNHEY, CDR2 SMNVEV (reference sequence). Trimming cost V 6 bases and J 2 bases, with 10 bases left between them. The TCR sequence derives from a boy between 2 and 10 years old in good health and CMV-seronegative. The chain joins TRBV27 to TRBJ1-1; the D gene is possibly TRBD1 (6 bases). Sequencing was performed on PBMCs. The CDR3: CASSLQGNTEAFF. The CDR3 DNA sequence: TGTGCCAGCAGCCTACAGGGAAACACTGAAGCTTTCTTT.